The rows below give T cell receptor beta chains drawn from one sample of a study of blood T cell repertoires in COVID-19. Sequencing was performed with immunoSEQ multiplex PCR; in TCRdb, only in-frame clones are kept and a portion is missing. This table has 180,000 or so clones, over 70% appearing once. The sample was PBMCs or T cells enriched from blood (not recorded which). These TCRs come from a man in his fifties or sixties who had been exposed to COVID-19. CDR3s include the opening cysteine and the closing phenylalanine or tryptophan. A D gene is named only where the DNA matches it firmly. Where a row states a size, it is once, few, many or the class of an expanded clone; other rows omit it.

TRBV12-5	-	TRBJ2-1	-	CASGLSQVDNEQFF	TGTGCTAGTGGTTTGTCACAGGTCGACAATGAGCAGTTCTTC
TRBV7-8	TRBD1	TRBJ2-1	-	CASHQGDSYNEQFF	TGTGCCAGCCACCAGGGGGACAGCTACAATGAGCAGTTCTTC
TRBV29-1	TRBD1	TRBJ1-5	-	CSVAGTADSNQPQHF	TGCAGCGTTGCGGGGACAGCAGATAGCAATCAGCCCCAGCATTTT
TRBV7-2	-	TRBJ1-1	-	CASSTWGAGNTEAFF	TGTGCCAGCAGCACCTGGGGAGCAGGGAACACTGAAGCTTTCTTT
TRBV15	TRBD1	TRBJ1-2	-	CATSPGQGKFGYTF	TGTGCCACCAGCCCGGGACAGGGGAAATTCGGCTACACCTTC
TRBV27	-	TRBJ2-5	-	CASRLGGYGGETQYF	TGTGCCAGCAGATTAGGAGGGTACGGTGGAGAGACCCAGTACTTC
TRBV5-6	TRBD2	TRBJ2-3	-	CASSGTSGTHTDTQYF	TGTGCCAGCAGCGGGACTAGCGGGACCCACACAGATACGCAGTATTTT
TRBV27	-	TRBJ2-1	-	CASSLDREQFF	TGTGCCAGCAGTTTAGACAGGGAGCAGTTCTTC
TRBV11-3	TRBD2	TRBJ2-3	-	CASSLGAGGPTDTQYF	TGTGCCAGCAGCTTAGGTGCGGGAGGGCCCACAGATACGCAGTATTTT
TRBV7-2	-	TRBJ2-7	-	CASSLAKGEQYF	TGTGCCAGCAGCTTAGCCAAGGGGGAGCAGTACTTC
TRBV27	-	TRBJ1-5	-	CASSRLGGAGQPQHF	TGTGCCAGCAGCAGATTAGGGGGGGCTGGTCAGCCCCAGCATTTT
TRBV19	TRBD2	TRBJ2-1	-	CASSPTSGRSPFF	TGTGCCAGTAGTCCAACTAGCGGGAGGTCCCCGTTCTTC
TRBV9	TRBD2	TRBJ2-1	-	CASGGTSVYNEQFF	TGTGCCAGCGGCGGGACTAGCGTTTACAATGAGCAGTTCTTC
TRBV6-5	TRBD2	TRBJ2-2	-	CASTPGGAQGGELFF	TGTGCCAGCACCCCGGGGGGGGCGCAAGGCGGGGAGCTGTTTTTT
TRBV5-1	TRBD2	TRBJ2-1	-	CASSLGVRLAGDRSYNEQFF	TGCGCCAGCAGCTTGGGGGTCCGACTAGCGGGTGATCGCTCCTACAATGAGCAGTTCTTC
TRBV5-1	-	TRBJ1-5	-	CASSLGDLDQPQHF	TGCGCCAGCAGCTTGGGGGACTTAGATCAGCCCCAGCATTTT
TRBV7-8	-	TRBJ2-7	few	CASSLVSIERYEQYF	TGTGCCAGCAGCTTAGTTTCCATCGAGCGCTACGAGCAGTACTTC
TRBV6-5	TRBD2	TRBJ2-4	-	CASRGGIDIQYF	TGTGCCAGCAGGGGGGGGATCGACATTCAGTACTTC
TRBV5-6	TRBD1	TRBJ2-7	-	CASSPGTVEGRQYF	TGTGCCAGCAGCCCCGGGACAGTCGAGGGACGGCAGTACTTC
TRBV7-3	TRBD2	TRBJ2-1	once	CASSLRGGSSYNEQFF	TGTGCCAGCAGCCTTCGGGGCGGGAGCTCCTACAATGAGCAGTTCTTC
TRBV27	TRBD1	TRBJ1-6	-	CASSLGQWNSPLHF	TGTGCCAGCAGTTTGGGACAGTGGAATTCACCCCTCCACTTT
TRBV29-1	-	TRBJ1-1	-	CSVSQGGAEAFF	TGCAGCGTTTCCCAAGGGGGGGCTGAAGCTTTCTTT
TRBV30	-	TRBJ1-6	-	CACPPGDSYNSPLHF	TGTGCCTGCCCTCCGGGGGACTCCTATAATTCACCCCTCCACTTT